This T cell receptor (beta chain) was identified in a study of identical twins. The CDR3 length is 13 residues. Deletions cut 6 bases from V and 2 bases from J, with 10 bases between. Germline lookup yields CDR1 WSHSY and CDR2 SAAADI. Points from the study as a whole: The study reached conclusions through statistical analysis that was cross-sectional, not following the same donors. Whereas memory repertoires showed no such difference, abundant cord blood beta clonotypes carried fewer insertions.

TCRdb processed the 5' RACE reads anew with MiXCR; each CDR3 protein has one entry. The sample consists of about 520,000 distinct CDR3 sequences, approximately 22% of them appearing once. Regarding this clonotype: Its specificity is unknown.

The data also belong to a second study, concerning T cells expressing NK-cell markers. From that second work: In roughly six donors, dominant CD3+CD56+NKG2C+ clonotypes ranked among the top 10 CD8+ clonotypes. One observes that, in a few donors, these clonotypes were also the leading ones within the CD3+CD56-NKG2C+ fraction.

The chain couples TRBV10-2 to TRBJ1-1; D not certain. The TCR originated in a woman under 30 in good health. The sequenced sample was CD4+ T cells sorted from blood. The CDR3 is CASRRYFNTEAFF. In nucleotides, the CDR3 is TGCGCCAGCAGAAGATATTTTAACACTGAAGCTTTCTTT.